Detailed here is one T cell receptor beta chain. Its antigen is not identified. The source of the sample is a study of cytomegalovirus exposure and HLA in healthy donors. Regarding the study as a whole: Among CMV-associated TCR beta chains, most appeared HLA-restricted in a later analysis. Rates of TCR association differed by HLA locus in a later analysis, with DRB1 highest and HLA-C lowest.

From germline, CDR1 is MRHNA and CDR2 SNTAGT. This CDR3 region has 15 residues. V was cut by 0 bases and J by 6 bases, with 14 bases left in between. Primers: 60 Vbeta forward and 13 Jbeta reverse. The repertoire was sequenced with immunoSEQ multiplex PCR; TCRdb's copy has only in-frame clones and lacks some. The repertoire table contains around 200,000 clones. J is TRBJ1-2 and V is TRBV6-4, with a tentative D call TRBD1 (6 bases). Sequencing was carried out using PBMCs. This receptor was obtained from a girl aged 2 to 9 in good health and CMV-seropositive. The CDR3 DNA is TGTGCCAGCAGTGACTCTGGGGGCAGTTTGAATGGCTACACCTTC. This encodes CASSDSGGSLNGYTF.